These 27 T cell receptor beta chains share one sample of origin, sequenced in a study of identical twins' blood T cells. TCRdb re-derived calls from the 5' RACE reads in MiXCR, one entry per CDR3 protein. The table shows 350,000 to 400,000 distinct CDR3 sequences, with over 25% occurring only once. What was sequenced was PBMCs. Source of these receptors: a woman aged 18-49 years in good health.

This clonotype came up many times. This chain links TRBV11-2 with TRBJ1-3; D is possibly TRBD1 (5 bases). The V gene's germline CDR1 is SGHAT and CDR2 FQNNGV. The CDR3 is 15 residues long. The V end was cut by 8 bases, the J end by 4 bases, with 18 bases between. For the CDR3, the DNA is TGTGCCAGCGCGAGTCAGGGAAAATCCGGAAACACCATATATTTT. It is translated as CASASQGKSGNTIYF.

A note on this clonotype: No conserved phenylalanine or tryptophan is present at the end of the CDR3, so a read error is the likely explanation. J is TRBJ1-6 and V is TRBV7-9; possibly TRBD1 for D (6 bases). This CDR3 is built from 13 residues. Germline-derived CDR1 and CDR2 are SEHNR and FQNEAQ (reference sequence). Trimming removed 5 bases from V and 10 bases from J, with 12 bases in between. The CDR3 region is CASSDQGISPLHL. The CDR3 bases are TGTGCCAGCAGCGATCAGGGGATCTCACCCCTCCACCTT.

V and J are TRBV6-1 and TRBJ1-3; the match to TRBD1 covers 7 bases. This CDR3 has 14 amino acids. J was trimmed by 2 bases and V by 6 bases; bases with no gene match: 4. The germline V gene has CDR1 MNHNS and CDR2 SASEGT. CDR3 region: CASRTGEAGNTIYF. The CDR3 nucleotides read TGTGCCAGCAGAACAGGGGAAGCTGGAAACACCATATATTTT.

This clonotype was detected only a few times. This chain uses TRBV6-2 or TRBV6-3 with TRBJ2-5, with D unresolved. Germline-derived CDR1 and CDR2 are MNHEY and SVGEGT. The germline V and J ends were trimmed by 2 bases and 3 bases, with 7 bases remaining between them. The CDR3 is 13 residues long. The chain's CDR3 is CASSYQVEETQYF. The CDR3 region has the DNA TGTGCCAGCAGTTACCAAGTAGAAGAGACCCAGTACTTC.

The gene calls are TRBV5-1 and TRBJ1-4, with D tentatively TRBD1 (5 bases). Trimming took 4 bases from V and 3 from J, leaving 16 bases between them. Per germline, CDR1 SGHRS and CDR2 YFSETQ. The CDR3 length is 16 residues. CDR3 DNA sequence: TGCGCCAGCAGCCTCCCCCTAGGGGCGCCTAATGAAAAACTGTTTTTT. This translates into CASSLPLGAPNEKLFF.

Points on this clonotype: A much larger clone lies a single base off, so this may be a read error. The chain carries TRBV29-1 and TRBJ1-2, with D unresolved. CDR1 SQVTM and CDR2 ANQGSEA come from the germline V gene. There are 11 residues in the CDR3. For the CDR3, the DNA is TGCAGCTCCTCCGGTAACTATGACTACACCTTC. Protein sequence: CSSSGNYDYTF.

This clonotype showed up just a few times. The rearrangement uses TRBV27 and TRBJ1-1; D might be TRBD1 (5 bases). This CDR3 spans 14 amino acids. V was trimmed by 7 bases and J by 5 bases, leaving 17 bases between them. Germline assignment: CDR1 MNHEY and CDR2 SMNVEV (reference sequence). CDR3 DNA: TGTGCCAGCACCACCGGCGGGGGGAAAACTGAAGCTTTCTTT. Residues: CASTTGGGKTEAFF.

The chain is built from TRBV3-1 and TRBJ1-1, with D possibly being TRBD1 (6 bases). The CDR3 is made up of 13 amino acids. The germline V gene has CDR1 LGHDT and CDR2 YNNKEL (reference sequence). CDR3 nucleotides: TGTACCACCAAGGGGGGGGTATCCACTGAAGCTTTCTTT. Its translation: CTTKGGVSTEAFF.

Only one count was recorded for this clonotype. The chain carries TRBV7-9 and TRBJ1-6; D unclear. This CDR3 has 14 amino acids. Looked up from germline, CDR1 is SEHNR and CDR2 is FQNEAQ (reference sequence). V lost 2 bases to trimming and J lost 4 bases, with 6 bases between them. CDR3 DNA sequence: TGTGCCAGCAGCTTAAGGGTTTATAATTCACCCCTCCACTTT. Its translation is CASSLRVYNSPLHF.

This clonotype was recorded a few times. V gene TRBV11-2 combines with J gene TRBJ1-1, with D unclear. The CDR3 is 12 residues long. V was shortened by 6 bases and J by 11 bases, with 16 bases between the two germline ends. CDR1 is SGHAT and CDR2 is FQNNGV in the germline V gene. CDR3 in amino acids: CASRPTASWAFF. The DNA for the CDR3 is TGTGCCAGCAGGCCGACGGCGTCATGGGCTTTCTTT.

This clonotype has a handful of counts. The CDR3 nucleotides are TGTGCCAGCAGCCAAGATATCAGCGGGAGAGTCGCCACAGATACGCAGTATTTT. Its protein is CASSQDISGRVATDTQYF. The chain employs TRBV14 and TRBJ2-3; 8 bases agree with TRBD2. This CDR3 comprises 18 residues. The germline CDR1 and CDR2 sequences are SGHDN and FVKESK. The trim removed 0 bases at V and 2 bases at J, leaving 10 bases unmatched.

CDR3 DNA sequence: TGCAGTGCTAGAGTAGGCGCCGGGGAGCTGTTTTTT. It codes for CSARVGAGELFF. The gene calls are TRBV20-1 and TRBJ2-2; D is undetermined. Per germline, CDR1 DFQATT and CDR2 SNEGSKA (reference sequence). Trimming took 1 base from V and 6 from J, leaving 6 bases between them. The CDR3 totals 12 residues.

This clonotype has just a few counts. The J gene is TRBJ1-5, the V gene TRBV20-1, with TRBD1 matching over 8 bases. V shed 6 bases and J 7 bases; nucleotides not matched to a gene: 8. In germline, CDR1 is DFQATT, CDR2 SNEGSKA (reference sequence). This CDR3 contains 13 residues. CDR3 in amino acids: CSATGQGGQPQHF. The CDR3 DNA follows: TGCAGTGCCACTGGACAGGGTGGACAGCCCCAGCATTTT.

V and J are TRBV6-6 and TRBJ1-5; D remains ambiguous. The J call may be mistaken, given a closer DNA end match to TRBJ2-3. Per germline, CDR1 MNHNY and CDR2 SVGAGI (reference sequence). The CDR3 is 14 amino acids. The CDR3 DNA reads as TGTGCCAGCAGTTACCGGGCCGATAATCAGCCCCAGTATTTT. The encoded protein is CASSYRADNQPQYF.

A few counts support this clonotype. This rearrangement joins TRBV7-9 to TRBJ2-7; TRBD1 is a possible D gene (6 bases). The CDR3 totals 13 residues. Deletions cut 2 bases from V and 5 bases from J, with 10 bases between. Germline loops: CDR1 SEHNR, CDR2 FQNEAQ (reference sequence). The CDR3 is CASSLTGLDEQYF. DNA for the CDR3: TGTGCCAGCAGCTTAACAGGGTTGGACGAGCAGTACTTC.

The chain recombines TRBV7-9 with TRBJ2-1, with D perhaps matching TRBD1 (6 bases). Germline lookup yields CDR1 SEHNR and CDR2 FQNEAQ (reference sequence). There are 20 residues in the CDR3. V was pared by 4 bases and J by 6 bases, with 31 bases between. The CDR3 protein is CASSSPLADLSGAGFNEQFF. CDR3 DNA: TGTGCCAGCAGCTCCCCTTTGGCCGACCTCTCAGGGGCCGGTTTCAATGAGCAGTTCTTC.

The genes are TRBV7-2 and TRBJ1-1; 8 bases are shared with TRBD1. The CDR3 length is 15 residues. CDR1 is SGHTA, CDR2 FQGNSA, per germline. The V segment lost 4 bases and the J segment 5 bases; nucleotides outside the gene matches: 9. As DNA, the CDR3 is TGTGCCAGCAGCTCTGGGGGCGGACAGGGAACTGAAGCTTTCTTT. Translating gives CASSSGGGQGTEAFF. Full variable domain (outside the CDR3, taken from reference TRBV7-2 and TRBJ1-1): GAGVSQSPSNKVTEKGKDVELRCDPISGHTALYWYRQSLGQGLEFLIYFQGNSAPDKSGLPSDRFSAERTGGSVSTLTIQRTQQEDSAVYLCASSSGGGQGTEAFFGQGTRLTVV.

This clonotype was seen only a few times. The chain employs TRBV29-1 and TRBJ2-1; 8 bases agree with TRBD2. This CDR3 comprises 14 residues. Germline CDR1 reads SQVTM; CDR2 reads ANQGSEA. Trimming removed 6 bases from V and 0 bases from J; junction bases left unmatched: 4. The CDR3 region has the DNA TGCAGCGTGGCACTAGCGGCCTCCTACAATGAGCAGTTCTTC. Its protein is CSVALAASYNEQFF.

In this sample, this clonotype turned up a few times. The chain employs TRBV6-6 and TRBJ2-1; 14 bases fit TRBD2. V was clipped by 5 bases and J by 7 bases; unmatched bases: 4. This CDR3 is 15 amino acids long. CDR1 and CDR2 (germline): MNHNY, SVGAGI (reference sequence). CDR3 loop: CASSAGTSGRNEQFF. CDR3 nucleotide sequence: TGTGCCAGCAGTGCCGGGACTAGCGGGAGAAATGAGCAGTTCTTC.

Comments on this clonotype: Here the CDR3 omits its conserved ending phenylalanine or tryptophan, so a read error is the likely source. The chain joins TRBV29-1 to TRBJ1-1; D remains unclear. The CDR3 extends over 11 amino acids. Trimming removed 2 bases at V and 8 bases at J, with 9 bases between. Germline V gene data show CDR1 as SQVTM and CDR2 as ANQGSEA. The CDR3 loop is CSVESRVEAFL. The DNA for the CDR3 is TGCAGCGTTGAAAGTCGAGTCGAAGCTTTCCTT.

In its sample, this clonotype was seen many times. The chain couples TRBV2 to TRBJ1-2, with D uncertain. The germline gives CDR1 SNHLY, CDR2 FYNNEI. The CDR3 runs to 13 residues. V was shortened by 5 bases and J by 8 bases, with 15 bases between the two germline ends. The CDR3 region is CASSLSPNWGYTF. The CDR3 nucleotides read TGTGCCAGCAGTTTGTCCCCGAATTGGGGCTACACCTTC.

This clonotype was recorded a few times. The chain carries TRBV7-9 and TRBJ1-2, with 10 bases aligning to TRBD1. The junction had 0 bases not matched to a gene; V was cut back by 1 base and J by 7 bases. This CDR3 region has 13 residues. Germline V gives CDR1 SEHNR, CDR2 FQNEAQ (reference sequence). DNA of the CDR3: TGTGCCAGCAGCTTAGGACAGGGGGCTGGCTACACCTTC. Amino acid sequence: CASSLGQGAGYTF. Supplemented by reference TRBV7-9 and TRBJ1-2, the full variable domain reads DTGVSQNPRHKITKRGQNVTFRCDPISEHNRLYWYRQTLGQGPEFLTYFQNEAQLEKSRLLSDRFSAERPKGSFSTLEIQRTEQGDSAMYLCASSLGQGAGYTFGSGTRLTVV.

This clonotype has at least ten counts. The V call is TRBV7-9, the J call TRBJ1-1; no clear D. CDR3 length: 11 amino acids. V lost 3 bases to trimming and J lost 5 bases, with 4 bases between them. Germline-derived CDR1 and CDR2 are SEHNR and FQNEAQ (reference sequence). CDR3 coding DNA: TGTGCCAGCAGCTTCCGAACTGAAGCTTTCTTT. This encodes CASSFRTEAFF.

The gene calls are TRBV5-5 and TRBJ1-1; D is uncertain. The CDR3 length is 14 residues. Germline V gene sequence: CDR1 SGHKS, CDR2 YYEKEE (reference sequence). V dropped 0 bases and J dropped 4 bases, with 10 bases sitting between them. CDR3 sequence reads: CASSLGLRSTEAFF. CDR3 sequence (DNA): TGTGCCAGCAGCTTGGGACTTAGATCCACTGAAGCTTTCTTT.

The V call is TRBV7-2, the J call TRBJ1-4; D unclear. The CDR3 runs to 13 residues. CDR1 is SGHTA and CDR2 is FQGNSA in the germline V gene. V was cut by 1 base and J by 12 bases, with 12 bases left in between. The chain's CDR3 is CASSLGPSMELFF. For the CDR3, the DNA is TGTGCCAGCAGCTTAGGACCATCAATGGAACTGTTTTTT.

This clonotype was counted only a few times. The V call is TRBV19, the J call TRBJ1-2; the D gene is possibly TRBD1 (5 bases). The germline CDR1 and CDR2 sequences are LNHDA and SQIVND (reference sequence). Trimming cost V 6 bases and J 4 bases, with 12 bases left between them. The CDR3 totals 13 residues. Written as DNA, the CDR3 is TGTGCCAGTAGGTTGGCAGGGACCTATGGCTACACCTTC. The encoded protein is CASRLAGTYGYTF.

J is TRBJ2-1 and V is TRBV5-1; 10 bases are a match to TRBD2. The CDR3 contains 17 residues. With V trimmed by 3 bases and J by 6 bases, 12 bases remained unmatched. CDR1 and CDR2 from the germline V gene are SGHRS and YFSETQ. For the CDR3, the DNA is TGCGCCAGCAGCTCAGATAGCGGGAGGTTCTCCATCAATGAGCAGTTCTTC. Translating it yields CASSSDSGRFSINEQFF.